The 22 T cell receptor beta chains below were found in one sample sequenced in a study of tumor and adjacent non-tumor tissue in lung cancer. TCRbeta libraries were built with three rounds of nested PCR, modified from ARM-PCR. MiXCR, run by TCRdb on the multiplex PCR reads, gives a single entry per CDR3 protein. The repertoire includes over 130,000 distinct CDR3 sequences, around 60% of them detected once, and 15% to 20% sits in the top ten. The template was RNA from unsorted bulk tissue. Input material: lung tumor tissue. All receptors come from a man aged 55 to 69 with small cell lung cancer.

This clonotype was seen a few times. This may be a read error: a much more frequent sequence differs by one nucleotide. In DNA, the CDR3 is TGTGTCAGCAGTTACTCCCAGTATAGCAATCAGCCCCAGCATTTT. This gives the protein CVSSYSQYSNQPQHF. This chain joins TRBV6-5 and TRBJ1-5; D gene uncertain. Looked up from germline, CDR1 is MNHEY and CDR2 is SVGAGI. The CDR3 is 15 residues long.

Comments on this clonotype: The junction and the germline gene differ at one end; a read error may be behind it. V and J are TRBV20-1 and TRBJ2-1; the match to TRBD2 covers 9 bases. CDR3 length: 14 amino acids. Germline CDR1 and CDR2: DFQATT and SNEGSKA (reference sequence). CDR3 DNA sequence: TGCAATGCTAGCGGGGCCACCCCGAACAATGAGCAGTTCTTC. Protein: CNASGATPNNEQFF.

The chain has TRBV20-1 and TRBJ2-1; no clear D gene. Germline V gene sequence: CDR1 DFQATT, CDR2 SNEGSKA (reference sequence). The CDR3 sequence is 13 residues long. Trimming cost V 3 bases and J 6 bases, with 12 bases left between them. CDR3 nucleotide sequence: TGCAGTGCTAGGCGGTTACCCGGCAATGAGCAGTTCTTC. Translated: CSARRLPGNEQFF.

In this sample, this clonotype turned up many times. The chain joins TRBV29-1 to TRBJ2-1; D uncertain. The CDR3 spans 14 residues. V gave up 1 base and J gave up 2 bases, with 9 bases separating them. Germline V gives CDR1 SQVTM, CDR2 ANQGSEA. The CDR3: CSVEGEDTYNEQFF. CDR3 sequence (DNA): TGCAGCGTTGAAGGTGAAGACACCTACAATGAGCAGTTCTTC.

Notes on this clonotype: The CDR3 end shows no conserved phenylalanine or tryptophan, and so a read error is likely. The V call is TRBV11-2, the J call TRBJ2-7, with D tentatively TRBD1 (5 bases). The CDR3 is 13 amino acids. Germline V gene sequence: CDR1 SGHAT, CDR2 FQNNGV. The CDR3 protein is CVSSWGASYEQYS. The CDR3 DNA reads TGTGTCAGCTCATGGGGCGCATCCTACGAGCAGTACTCC.

With respect to this clonotype: At one of its ends the junction is not consistent with the germline gene, which may arise from a read error. This chain uses TRBV12-3 or TRBV12-4 with TRBJ2-5; TRBD1 agrees at 9 bases. CDR3 size: 15 residues. The CDR3 nucleotides are TGTGTCAGCAGAGGTTGGACAGGGGTGGAGGAGACCCAGTACTTC. Its translation: CVSRGWTGVEETQYF.

With respect to this clonotype: A much larger clone sits a single nucleotide away, making a read error possible. The rearrangement joins TRBV6-1 to TRBJ2-7, with no clear D. Germline V gene sequence: CDR1 MNHNS, CDR2 SASEGT. This CDR3 has 13 residues. V was shortened by 5 bases and J by 5 bases, with 13 bases between the two germline ends. The DNA of the CDR3 is TGTGCCAGCAGTCTGGCGGACCTGGACGAGCAGTACTTC. Encoded protein: CASSLADLDEQYF.

Written as DNA, the CDR3 is TGTGCCAGCAGACCCGGACAGGGGGCTTTTGAGGCCCAGTACTTC. The encoded protein is CASRPGQGAFEAQYF. The chain carries TRBV6-6 and TRBJ2-5, with TRBD1 identical over 11 bases. Trimming at V came to 6 bases and at J to 9 bases, leaving 12 bases not matched to a gene. This CDR3 spans 15 amino acids. Germline lookup yields CDR1 MNHNY and CDR2 SVGAGI (reference sequence).

This clonotype was seen a single time. The chain's CDR3 is CARGGLAPGYERYV. The CDR3 DNA reads as TGTGCCAGGGGGGGGCTAGCTCCAGGCTACGAGCGGTACGTC. The V call is TRBV6-5, the J call TRBJ2-7, with D maybe TRBD2 (7 bases). Germline V gene lookup returns CDR1 MNHEY and CDR2 SVGAGI. The CDR3 has 14 amino acids.

Details on this clonotype: The junction differs from germline at one of its ends, possibly a read error. This chain joins TRBV28 and TRBJ1-4; D is unclear. Germline V lookup: CDR1 MDHEN, CDR2 SYDVKM. The CDR3 has 14 amino acids. The CDR3 reads CASSAVGTNAKLFF. The CDR3 nucleotides read TGTGCCAGCAGTGCTGTGGGTACTAATGCAAAACTGTTTTTT.

Concerning this clonotype itself: At one of its ends the junction is not consistent with the germline gene, which may arise from a read error. V gene TRBV11-3 combines with J gene TRBJ2-3, with 9 bases aligning to TRBD1. In germline, CDR1 is SGHNT, CDR2 YENEEA. This CDR3 has 15 residues. The CDR3 protein is CVSSLYRGRATTQYF. The CDR3 region has the DNA TGTGTCAGCAGCTTATACAGGGGGCGAGCAACTACGCAGTATTTT.

The chain employs TRBV29-1 and TRBJ2-2, with D perhaps matching TRBD1 (5 bases). There are 12 residues in the CDR3. The germline CDR1 and CDR2 sequences are SQVTM and ANQGSEA. CDR3 amino acids: CSLSGYTGELFF. CDR3 coding DNA: TGCAGTCTATCAGGGTACACCGGGGAGCTGTTTTTT.

V is TRBV11-3 and J is TRBJ2-1; possibly TRBD1 or TRBD2 for D (5 bases each). V lost 6 bases and J lost 4, with 13 bases in between. From germline, CDR1 is SGHNT and CDR2 YENEEA. The CDR3 is 14 amino acids. The CDR3 loop is CASRADKYYNEQFF. In DNA form, the CDR3 reads TGTGCCAGCAGAGCGGACAAGTATTACAATGAGCAGTTCTTC.

The rearrangement uses TRBV28 and TRBJ2-7; perhaps D is TRBD1 or TRBD2 (5 bases each). Trimming removed 6 bases from V and 1 base from J, with 13 bases in between. Germline CDR1 reads MDHEN; CDR2 reads SYDVKM. This CDR3 spans 14 amino acids. DNA of the CDR3: TGTGCCAGCAGGTACTCGGGACCGTCCTACGAGCAGTACGTC. Its protein is CASRYSGPSYEQYV.

A word on this clonotype: A much larger clone sits a single nucleotide away, making a read error possible. V and J are TRBV24-1 and TRBJ2-3; 9 bases match TRBD2. With V trimmed by 4 bases and J by 1 base, 8 bases remained unmatched. The CDR3 length is 17 residues. Per the germline V gene, CDR1 is KGHDR and CDR2 is SFDVKD. The CDR3 reads CATSEGGLAFGTDTQYF. In nucleotides, the CDR3 is TGTGCCACCAGTGAGGGAGGACTAGCGTTTGGCACAGATACGCAGTATTTT.

In its sample, this clonotype was seen a few times. This chain uses TRBV14 with TRBJ2-5; D remains unclear. The CDR3 is 14 amino acids. Trimming stripped 1 base from V and 3 bases from J, with 9 bases between. Germline assignment: CDR1 SGHDN and CDR2 FVKESK. Here the CDR3 DNA reads TGTGCCAGCAGCCAAGCGGGTGGAAAAGAGACCCAGTACTTC. It translates to CASSQAGGKETQYF.

For this clonotype: A much larger clone lies a single base off, so this may be a read error. The chain has TRBV6-1 and TRBJ2-7; 9 nucleotides line up with TRBD1. CDR3 length equals 15 residues. Germline V CDR1 and CDR2: MNHNS, SASEGT. The CDR3 loop reads CTSSETGGPPYEQYV. The CDR3 DNA sequence: TGTACCAGCAGTGAGACAGGGGGTCCGCCCTACGAGCAGTACGTC.

The chain carries TRBV7-9 and TRBJ2-3, with 7 positions matching TRBD1. CDR1 is SEHNR and CDR2 is FQNEAQ in the germline V gene (reference sequence). This CDR3 is built from 13 residues. The junction had 2 bases not matched to a gene; V was cut back by 4 bases and J by 4 bases. This CDR3 is CASSSTGADTQYF. The DNA for the CDR3 is TGTGCCAGCAGCTCAACAGGGGCAGATACGCAGTATTTT.

The CDR3: CSAGGGYNEQFF. Here the CDR3 DNA reads TGCAGTGCTGGTGGAGGGTACAATGAGCAGTTCTTC. V gene TRBV20-1 combines with J gene TRBJ2-1; D might be TRBD2 (6 bases). The germline CDR1 and CDR2 sequences are DFQATT and SNEGSKA (reference sequence). The length of the CDR3 is 12 residues. The V end lost 5 bases, the J end lost 4 bases, and 9 bases lay between the germline ends.

This rearrangement joins TRBV29-1 to TRBJ2-7; D is possibly TRBD1 or TRBD2 (5 bases each). CDR3 length: 11 residues. Germline V gives CDR1 SQVTM, CDR2 ANQGSEA. CDR3 loop: CGALIGTDQYF. The DNA for the CDR3 is TGCGGCGCCTTGATAGGGACCGACCAGTACTTC.

This clonotype was picked up many times. The chain has TRBV7-8 and TRBJ2-5; TRBD1 matches 7 bases. The CDR3 is 15 amino acids. Germline trimming cut 5 bases from V and 3 bases from J; bases unmatched to any gene: 9. Germline-derived CDR1 and CDR2 are SGHVS and FQNEAQ. CDR3 amino acids: CASSPTGNEEETQYF. In nucleotides, the CDR3 is TGTGCCAGCAGCCCGACAGGGAACGAAGAAGAGACCCAGTACTTC.

This clonotype has ten or more counts. The chain couples TRBV10-2 to TRBJ2-3; no firm D call. This CDR3 comprises 11 residues. In germline, CDR1 is WSHSY, CDR2 SAAADI. V was shortened by 6 bases and J by 2 bases, with 3 bases between the two germline ends. The CDR3 coding sequence is TGCGCCAGCAGCCACACAGATACGCAGTATTTT. This codes for CASSHTDTQYF.